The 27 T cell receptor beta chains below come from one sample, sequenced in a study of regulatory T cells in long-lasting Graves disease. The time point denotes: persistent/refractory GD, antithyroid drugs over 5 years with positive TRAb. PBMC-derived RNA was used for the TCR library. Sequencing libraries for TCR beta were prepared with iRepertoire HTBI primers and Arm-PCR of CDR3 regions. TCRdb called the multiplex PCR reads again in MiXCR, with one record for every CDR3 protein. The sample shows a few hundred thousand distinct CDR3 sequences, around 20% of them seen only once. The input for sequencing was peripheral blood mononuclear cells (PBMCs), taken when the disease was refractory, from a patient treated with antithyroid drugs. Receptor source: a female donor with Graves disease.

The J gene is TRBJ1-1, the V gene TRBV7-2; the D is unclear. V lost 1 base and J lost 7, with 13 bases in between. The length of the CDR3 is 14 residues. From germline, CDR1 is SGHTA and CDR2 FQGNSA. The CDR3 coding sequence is TGTGCCAGCAGCTTAGAGTTTAGCAAGGGTGAAGCTTTCTTT. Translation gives CASSLEFSKGEAFF.

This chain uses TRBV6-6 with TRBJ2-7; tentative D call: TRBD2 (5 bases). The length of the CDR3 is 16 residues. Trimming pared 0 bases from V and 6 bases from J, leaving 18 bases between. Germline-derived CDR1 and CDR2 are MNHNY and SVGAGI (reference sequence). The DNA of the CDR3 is TGTGCCAGCAGTTACTCGATTGCTAACCGAGGGATCGAGCAGTACTTC. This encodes CASSYSIANRGIEQYF.

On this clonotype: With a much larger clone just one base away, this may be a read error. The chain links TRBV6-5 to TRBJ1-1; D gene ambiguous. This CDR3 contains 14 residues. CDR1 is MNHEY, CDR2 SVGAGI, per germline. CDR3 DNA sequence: TGTGCCAGCATTTACGGGGTTCGGAACACTGAAGCTTTCTTT. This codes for CASIYGVRNTEAFF.

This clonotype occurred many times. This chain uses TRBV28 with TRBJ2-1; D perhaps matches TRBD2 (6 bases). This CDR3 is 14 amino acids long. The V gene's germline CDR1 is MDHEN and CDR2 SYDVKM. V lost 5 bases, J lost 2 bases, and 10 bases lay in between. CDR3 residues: CASSTGVPYNEQFF. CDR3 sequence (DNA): TGTGCCAGCAGTACGGGAGTCCCCTACAATGAGCAGTTCTTC.

For the CDR3, the DNA is TGTGCCAGCAGTTTTAAAGGACGGGTAATTTATGGCTACACCTTC. It is translated as CASSFKGRVIYGYTF. J is TRBJ1-2 and V is TRBV28; the D is unclear. This CDR3 contains 15 residues. Trimming shortened V by 3 bases and J by 5 bases, and 16 bases separated the two germline ends. Germline loops: CDR1 MDHEN, CDR2 SYDVKM.

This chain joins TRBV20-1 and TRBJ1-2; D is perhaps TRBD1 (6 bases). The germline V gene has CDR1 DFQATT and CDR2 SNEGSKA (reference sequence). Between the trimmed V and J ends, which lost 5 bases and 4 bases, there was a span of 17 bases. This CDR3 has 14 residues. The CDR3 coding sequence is TGCAGTGCTCATGGAATGAGGGACACCTATGGCTACACCTTC. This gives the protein CSAHGMRDTYGYTF.

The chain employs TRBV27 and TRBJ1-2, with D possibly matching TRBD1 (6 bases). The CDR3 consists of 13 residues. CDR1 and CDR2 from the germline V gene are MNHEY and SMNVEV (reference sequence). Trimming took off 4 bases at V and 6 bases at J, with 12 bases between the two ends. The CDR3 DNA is TGTGCCAGCAGTTCCCGGGGGCGGGATGGCTACACCTTC. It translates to CASSSRGRDGYTF.

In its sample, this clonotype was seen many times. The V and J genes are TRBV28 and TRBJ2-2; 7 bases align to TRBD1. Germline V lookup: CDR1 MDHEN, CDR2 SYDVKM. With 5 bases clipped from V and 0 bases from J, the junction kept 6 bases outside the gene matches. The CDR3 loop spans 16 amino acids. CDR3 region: CASSLRGQTNTGELFF. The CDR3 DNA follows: TGTGCCAGCAGTCTCCGGGGACAGACGAACACCGGGGAGCTGTTTTTT.

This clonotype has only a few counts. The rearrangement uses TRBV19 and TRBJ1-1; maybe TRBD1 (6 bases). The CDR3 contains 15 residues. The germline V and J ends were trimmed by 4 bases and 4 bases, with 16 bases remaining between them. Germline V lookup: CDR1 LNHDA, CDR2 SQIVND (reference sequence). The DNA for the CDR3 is TGTGCCAGTAGTACGGGACACTCCGGTGGCACTGAAGCTTTCTTT. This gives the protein CASSTGHSGGTEAFF.

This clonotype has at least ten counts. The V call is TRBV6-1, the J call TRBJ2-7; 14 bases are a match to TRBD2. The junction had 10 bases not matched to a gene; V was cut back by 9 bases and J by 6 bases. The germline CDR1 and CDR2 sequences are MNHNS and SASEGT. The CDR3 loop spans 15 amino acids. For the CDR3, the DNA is TGTGCCAGGAGACTAGCGGGAGGGGTTTCGGGCGAGCAGTACTTC. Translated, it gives CARRLAGGVSGEQYF.

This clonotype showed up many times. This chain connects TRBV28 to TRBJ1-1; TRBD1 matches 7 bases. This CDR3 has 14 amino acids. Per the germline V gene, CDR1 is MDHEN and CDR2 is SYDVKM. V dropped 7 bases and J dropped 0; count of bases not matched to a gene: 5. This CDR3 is CASTEGAMNTEAFF. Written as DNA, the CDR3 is TGTGCCAGCACCGAGGGGGCGATGAACACTGAAGCTTTCTTT.

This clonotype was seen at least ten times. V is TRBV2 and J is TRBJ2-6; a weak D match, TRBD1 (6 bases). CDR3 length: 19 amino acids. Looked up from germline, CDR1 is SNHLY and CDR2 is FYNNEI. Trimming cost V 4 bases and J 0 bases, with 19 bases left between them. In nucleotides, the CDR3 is TGTGCCAGCAGTGGGGGTTCAGCAGGGGCACCCTCTGGGGCCAACGTCCTGACTTTC. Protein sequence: CASSGGSAGAPSGANVLTF.

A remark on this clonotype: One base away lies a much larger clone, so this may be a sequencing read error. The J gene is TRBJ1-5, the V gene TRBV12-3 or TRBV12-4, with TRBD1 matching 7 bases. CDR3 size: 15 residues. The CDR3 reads CASSERQGSNHPQHF. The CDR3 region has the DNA TGTGCCAGCAGCGAAAGACAGGGTAGCAATCACCCCCAGCATTTT.

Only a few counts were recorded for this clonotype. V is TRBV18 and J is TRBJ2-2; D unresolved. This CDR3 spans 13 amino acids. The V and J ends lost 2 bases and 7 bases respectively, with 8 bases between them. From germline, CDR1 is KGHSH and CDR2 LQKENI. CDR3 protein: CASSPAANGELFF. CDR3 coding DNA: TGTGCCAGCTCACCAGCAGCTAACGGGGAGCTGTTTTTT.

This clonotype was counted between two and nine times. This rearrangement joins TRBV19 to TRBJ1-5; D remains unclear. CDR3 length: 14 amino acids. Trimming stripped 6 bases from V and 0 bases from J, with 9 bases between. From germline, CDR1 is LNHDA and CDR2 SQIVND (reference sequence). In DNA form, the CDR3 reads TGTGCCAGTAGGAGCATGAATAGCAATCAGCCCCAGCATTTT. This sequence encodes CASRSMNSNQPQHF.

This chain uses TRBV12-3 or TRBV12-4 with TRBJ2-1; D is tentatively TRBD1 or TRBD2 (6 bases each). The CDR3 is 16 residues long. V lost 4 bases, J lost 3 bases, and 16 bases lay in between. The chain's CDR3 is CASSWRGDLDYNEQFF. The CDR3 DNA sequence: TGTGCCAGCAGTTGGAGGGGGGATTTGGACTACAATGAGCAGTTCTTC.

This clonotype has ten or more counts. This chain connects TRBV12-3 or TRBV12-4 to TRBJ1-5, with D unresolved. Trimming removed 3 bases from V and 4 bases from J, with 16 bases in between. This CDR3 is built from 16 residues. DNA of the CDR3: TGTGCCAGCAGTTTGTCCCGCGAACGGTCAAATCAGCCCCAGCATTTT. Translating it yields CASSLSRERSNQPQHF.

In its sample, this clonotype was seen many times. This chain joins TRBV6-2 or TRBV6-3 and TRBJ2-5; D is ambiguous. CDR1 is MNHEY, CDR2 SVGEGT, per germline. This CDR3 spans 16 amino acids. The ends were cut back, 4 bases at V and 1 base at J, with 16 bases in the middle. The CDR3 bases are TGTGCCAGCAGTTTGGCGCCGGGCAGGTCCCAAGAGACCCAGTACTTC. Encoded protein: CASSLAPGRSQETQYF.

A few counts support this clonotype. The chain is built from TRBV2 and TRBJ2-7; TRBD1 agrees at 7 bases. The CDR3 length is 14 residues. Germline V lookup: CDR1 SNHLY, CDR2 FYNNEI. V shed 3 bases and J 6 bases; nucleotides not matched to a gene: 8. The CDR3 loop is CASSEGRGTREQYF. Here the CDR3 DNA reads TGTGCCAGCAGTGAGGGCAGGGGGACGCGCGAGCAGTACTTC.

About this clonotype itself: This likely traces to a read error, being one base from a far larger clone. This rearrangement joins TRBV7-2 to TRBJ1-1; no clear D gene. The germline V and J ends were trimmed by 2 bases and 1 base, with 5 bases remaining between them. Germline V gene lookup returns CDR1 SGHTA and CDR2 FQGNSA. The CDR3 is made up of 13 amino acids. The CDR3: CASSLQWNTEAFF. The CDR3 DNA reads TGTGCCAGCAGCTTACAGTGGAACACTGAAGCTTTCTTT.

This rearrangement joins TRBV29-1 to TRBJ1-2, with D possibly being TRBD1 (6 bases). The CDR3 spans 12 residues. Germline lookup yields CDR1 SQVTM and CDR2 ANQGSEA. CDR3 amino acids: CATNGGDYGYTF. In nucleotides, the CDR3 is TGCGCCACTAACGGGGGCGACTATGGCTACACCTTC.

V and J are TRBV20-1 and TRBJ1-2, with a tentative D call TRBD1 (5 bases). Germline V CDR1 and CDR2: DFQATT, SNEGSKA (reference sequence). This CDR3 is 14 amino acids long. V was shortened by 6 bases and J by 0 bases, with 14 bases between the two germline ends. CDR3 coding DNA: TGCAGTGCCTCCGACAGAGCCGCTAACTATGGCTACACCTTC. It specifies CSASDRAANYGYTF.

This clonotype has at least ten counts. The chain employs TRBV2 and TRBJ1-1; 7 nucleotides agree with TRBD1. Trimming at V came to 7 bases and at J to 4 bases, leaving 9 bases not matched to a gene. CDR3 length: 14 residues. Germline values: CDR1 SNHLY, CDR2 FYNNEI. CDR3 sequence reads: CASKAFRDSTEAFF. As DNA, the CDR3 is TGTGCCAGCAAGGCTTTCAGGGACAGCACTGAAGCTTTCTTT.

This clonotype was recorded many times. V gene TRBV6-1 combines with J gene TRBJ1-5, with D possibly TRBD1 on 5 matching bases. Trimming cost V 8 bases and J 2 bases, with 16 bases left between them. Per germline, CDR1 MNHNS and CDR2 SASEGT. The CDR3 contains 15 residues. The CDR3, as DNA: TGTGCCAGCCTCATGGGGGAGAACGGCAATCAGCCCCAGCATTTT. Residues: CASLMGENGNQPQHF.

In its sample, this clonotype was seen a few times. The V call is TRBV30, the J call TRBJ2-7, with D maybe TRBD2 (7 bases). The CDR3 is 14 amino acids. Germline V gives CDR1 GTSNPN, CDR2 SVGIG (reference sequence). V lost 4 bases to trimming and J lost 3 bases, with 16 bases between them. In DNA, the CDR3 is TGTGCCTGGACCAAACTGGGAGGGGGCTACGAGCAGTACTTC. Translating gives CAWTKLGGGYEQYF. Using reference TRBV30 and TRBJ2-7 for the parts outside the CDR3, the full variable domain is SQTIHQWPATLVQPVGSPLSLECTVEGTSNPNLYWYRQAAGRGLQLLFYSVGIGQISSEVPQNLSASRPQDRQFILSSKKLLLSDSGFYLCAWTKLGGGYEQYFGPGTRLTVT.

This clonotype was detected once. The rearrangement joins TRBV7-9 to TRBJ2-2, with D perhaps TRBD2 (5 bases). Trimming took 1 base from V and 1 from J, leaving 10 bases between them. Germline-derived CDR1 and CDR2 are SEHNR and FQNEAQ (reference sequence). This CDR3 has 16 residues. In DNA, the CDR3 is TGTGCCAGCAGCTTAGGAAGCGAGGGGAACACCGGGGAGCTGTTTTTT. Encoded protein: CASSLGSEGNTGELFF. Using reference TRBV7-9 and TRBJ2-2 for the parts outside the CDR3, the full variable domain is DTGVSQNPRHKITKRGQNVTFRCDPISEHNRLYWYRQTLGQGPEFLTYFQNEAQLEKSRLLSDRFSAERPKGSFSTLEIQRTEQGDSAMYLCASSLGSEGNTGELFFGEGSRLTVL.

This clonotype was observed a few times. This CDR3 reads CASSGDPSEQYF. CDR3 in DNA: TGTGCCAGCAGTGGGGACCCCTCGGAGCAGTACTTC. V is TRBV2 and J is TRBJ2-7; the D call may be TRBD1 or TRBD2 (5 bases each). Per the germline V gene, CDR1 is SNHLY and CDR2 is FYNNEI. Trimming stripped 4 bases from V and 7 bases from J, with 11 bases between. The CDR3 consists of 12 residues. Full variable domain (outside the CDR3, taken from reference TRBV2 and TRBJ2-7): EPEVTQTPSHQVTQMGQEVILRCVPISNHLYFYWYRQILGQKVEFLVSFYNNEISEKSEIFDDQFSVERPDGSNFTLKIRSTKLEDSAMYFCASSGDPSEQYFGPGTRLTVT.